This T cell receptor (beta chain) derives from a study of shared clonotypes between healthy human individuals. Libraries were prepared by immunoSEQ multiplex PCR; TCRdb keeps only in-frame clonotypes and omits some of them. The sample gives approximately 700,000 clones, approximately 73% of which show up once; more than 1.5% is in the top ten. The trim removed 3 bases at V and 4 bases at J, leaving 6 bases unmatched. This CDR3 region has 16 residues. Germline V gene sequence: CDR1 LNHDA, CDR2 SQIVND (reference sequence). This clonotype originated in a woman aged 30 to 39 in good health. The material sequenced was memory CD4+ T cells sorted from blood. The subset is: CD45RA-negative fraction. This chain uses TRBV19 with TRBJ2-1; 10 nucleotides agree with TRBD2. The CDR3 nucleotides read TGTGCCAGTAGTATTGCCGGGACTAGCGAGTACAATGAGCAGTTCTTC. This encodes CASSIAGTSEYNEQFF.